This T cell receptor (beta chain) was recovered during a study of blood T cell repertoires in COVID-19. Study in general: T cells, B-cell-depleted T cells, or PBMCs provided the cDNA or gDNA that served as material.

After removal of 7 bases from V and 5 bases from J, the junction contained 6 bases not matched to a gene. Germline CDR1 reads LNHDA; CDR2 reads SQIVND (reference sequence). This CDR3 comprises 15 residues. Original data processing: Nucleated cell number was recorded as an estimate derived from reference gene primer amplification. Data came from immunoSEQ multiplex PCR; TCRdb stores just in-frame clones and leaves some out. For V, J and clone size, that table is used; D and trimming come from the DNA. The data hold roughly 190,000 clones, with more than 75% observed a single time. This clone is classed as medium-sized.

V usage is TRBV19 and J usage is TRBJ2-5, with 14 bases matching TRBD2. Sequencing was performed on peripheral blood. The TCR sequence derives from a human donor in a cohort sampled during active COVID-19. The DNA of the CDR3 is TGTGCCAGTAAGGTGGGACTAGCGGGAGCGGAGACCCAGTACTTC. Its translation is CASKVGLAGAETQYF.